What follows are 27 T cell receptor beta chains derived from one specimen sequenced in a study of long-term antiretroviral therapy in people with HIV. At survey level, the immunoSEQ assay was run in its v3.0 version. This table comes from immunoSEQ multiplex PCR, and its TCRdb copy is limited to in-frame clones, with some not included. Among about 17,000 clones, about four fifths were seen once, and the ten largest hold around 8%. The sample here was unsorted PBMCs, taken at the start of antiretroviral therapy. The receptors derive from a man younger than 40 with HIV.

This clone was observed once. The V call is TRBV5-4, the J call TRBJ2-1; 8 bases match TRBD1. The CDR3 runs 14 residues. The germline V gene has CDR1 SGHNT and CDR2 YYREEE (reference sequence). V trimming: 3 bases; J trimming: 5 bases; junction bases outside the gene matches: 4. Written as DNA, the CDR3 is TGTGCCAGCAGCTATTCGGACAGGGACAATGAGCAGTTCTTC. This translates into CASSYSDRDNEQFF.

This chain joins TRBV6-5 and TRBJ2-5, with D unclear. V lost 0 bases, J lost 5 bases, and 1 base lay in between. Germline CDR1 is MNHEY and CDR2 is SVGAGI. The CDR3 is made up of 11 amino acids. CDR3 residues: CASSYSETQYF. The CDR3 nucleotides read TGTGCCAGCAGTTACTCGGAGACCCAGTACTTC.

The rearrangement uses TRBV5-1 and TRBJ1-5; the D is unclear. The CDR3 loop spans 15 amino acids. CDR1 is SGHRS and CDR2 is YFSETQ in the germline V gene. The ends were cut back, 4 bases at V and 0 bases at J, with 11 bases in the middle. The CDR3 bases are TGCGCCAGCAGCAGAGGAGGGTATAGCAATCAGCCCCAGCATTTT. This translates into CASSRGGYSNQPQHF.

The V call is TRBV19, the J call TRBJ2-7; 9 nucleotides line up with TRBD1. This CDR3 has 16 residues. With V trimmed by 6 bases and J by 4 bases, 13 bases remained unmatched. The V gene's germline CDR1 is LNHDA and CDR2 SQIVND (reference sequence). Here the CDR3 reads CASSLTWDRATYEQYF. The CDR3 nucleotides read TGTGCCAGTAGCCTCACGTGGGACAGGGCAACGTACGAGCAGTACTTC. Variable domain in full (rest from reference TRBV19 and TRBJ2-7): DGGITQSPKYLFRKEGQNVTLSCEQNLNHDAMYWYRQDPGQGLRLIYYSQIVNDFQKGDIAEGYSVSREKKESFPLTVTSAQKNPTAFYLCASSLTWDRATYEQYFGPGTRLTVT.

The chain couples TRBV4-2 to TRBJ1-4; D unclear. V was shortened by 0 bases and J by 8 bases, with 7 bases between the two germline ends. This CDR3 region has 13 residues. Germline-derived CDR1 and CDR2 are LGHNA and YNFKEQ. CDR3 in DNA: TGTGCCAGCAGCCAAGATAATCGGGAAAAACTGTTTTTT. It translates to CASSQDNREKLFF.

This clone came up a few times. The V call is TRBV28, the J call TRBJ2-3, with D possibly matching TRBD2 (6 bases). The length of the CDR3 is 13 residues. V gave up 6 bases and J gave up 5 bases, with 12 bases separating them. CDR1 is MDHEN, CDR2 SYDVKM, per germline. CDR3 in DNA: TGTGCCAGCAGCCCAGACGGGGGAGATACGCAGTATTTT. It specifies CASSPDGGDTQYF.

This clone was detected only once. This rearrangement joins TRBV6-5 to TRBJ2-7; D unresolved. Trimming shortened V by 0 bases and J by 7 bases, and 10 bases separated the two germline ends. The CDR3 totals 13 residues. Per the germline V gene, CDR1 is MNHEY and CDR2 is SVGAGI. CDR3 nucleotides: TGTGCCAGCAGTTACTCGGCCACCTGGGAGCAGTACTTC. This sequence encodes CASSYSATWEQYF.

CDR3 nucleotides: TGCGCCAGCAGCTTGTCGGAAGGTTCCTACGAGCAGTACTTC. This gives the protein CASSLSEGSYEQYF. The rearrangement links TRBV5-1 to TRBJ2-7; D gene ambiguous. From germline, CDR1 is SGHRS and CDR2 YFSETQ. V lost 1 base to trimming and J lost 1 base, with 9 bases between them. This CDR3 has 14 residues.

This rearrangement joins TRBV28 to TRBJ1-4; 7 nucleotides align to TRBD1. This CDR3 spans 14 amino acids. V lost 6 bases and J lost 9; bases outside the gene matches: 10. Germline assignment: CDR1 MDHEN and CDR2 SYDVKM. DNA of the CDR3: TGTGCCAGCAGCTCGGGGACAGACAAAAAAAAACTGTTTTTT. Protein product: CASSSGTDKKKLFF.

Points on this clone: Other DNA sequences within the sample encode an identical CDR3. The chain couples TRBV5-4 to TRBJ2-7; 9 bases agree with TRBD2. V lost 7 bases and J lost 1; bases outside the gene matches: 3. Germline V CDR1 and CDR2: SGHNT, YYREEE (reference sequence). The CDR3 loop spans 13 amino acids. Written as DNA, the CDR3 is TGTGCCAGCGGTCTAGCGGGATCCTACGAGCAGTACTTC. It yields the protein CASGLAGSYEQYF.

The chain has TRBV9 and TRBJ1-2, with 8 bases lining up with TRBD1. The CDR3 is 15 amino acids. The junction had 6 bases not matched to a gene; V was cut back by 4 bases and J by 1 base. Germline CDR1 reads SGDLS; CDR2 reads YYNGEE. CDR3 coding DNA: TGTGCCAGCAGCCTGGGACAGGCGGTTAACTATGGCTACACCTTC. Translated: CASSLGQAVNYGYTF. The whole variable domain, remainder taken from reference TRBV9 and TRBJ1-2, is DSGVTQTPKHLITATGQRVTLRCSPRSGDLSVYWYQQSLDQGLQFLIQYYNGEERAKGNILERFSAQQFPDLHSELNLSSLELGDSALYFCASSLGQAVNYGYTFGSGTRLTVV.

CDR3 DNA sequence: TGTGCCAGCAGCTTAAGTTCGCAGGGCGGCTCTTCTGGAAACACCATATATTTT. Encoded protein: CASSLSSQGGSSGNTIYF. The rearrangement uses TRBV7-2 and TRBJ1-3; D possibly corresponds to TRBD1 (5 bases). This CDR3 region has 18 residues. V was cut by 2 bases and J by 1 base, with 18 bases left in between. CDR1 and CDR2 from the germline V gene are SGHTA and FQGNSA.

The chain uses TRBV28 and TRBJ2-7, with 7 bases that match TRBD2. The CDR3 extends over 15 amino acids. With V trimmed by 3 bases and J by 5 bases, 10 bases remained unmatched. Germline V CDR1 and CDR2: MDHEN, SYDVKM. CDR3 sequence: CASSFYGGSSHEQYF. The CDR3 DNA is TGTGCCAGCAGTTTCTATGGCGGGAGCTCACACGAGCAGTACTTC.

This clone has only one observation. The J gene is TRBJ2-2, the V gene TRBV7-9; D may be TRBD1 (5 bases). The CDR3 loop spans 14 amino acids. The germline V gene encodes CDR1 SEHNR and CDR2 FQNEAQ (reference sequence). Trimming took off 5 bases at V and 3 bases at J, with 10 bases between the two ends. Here the CDR3 reads CASSLIRDTGELFF. The CDR3 DNA reads TGTGCCAGCAGCCTTATCAGGGACACCGGGGAGCTGTTTTTT.

The chain combines TRBV5-5 with TRBJ1-5, with D possibly TRBD1 on 5 matching bases. This CDR3 region has 16 residues. Trimming removed 0 bases from V and 3 bases from J, with 13 bases in between. Germline V gene data show CDR1 as SGHKS and CDR2 as YYEKEE (reference sequence). The CDR3 here is CASSLVVGRDNQPQHF. DNA of the CDR3: TGTGCCAGCAGCTTGGTCGTAGGCAGGGACAATCAGCCCCAGCATTTT.

The count of this clone is one. V usage is TRBV7-9 and J usage is TRBJ2-2; D is ambiguous. The CDR3 has 14 residues. CDR1 and CDR2 (germline): SEHNR, FQNEAQ (reference sequence). The V end was cut by 8 bases, the J end by 0 bases, with 10 bases between. The CDR3, as DNA: TGTGCCAGCTGTACTAACCCGAACACCGGGGAGCTGTTTTTT. As protein: CASCTNPNTGELFF. Drawing the rest from reference TRBV7-9 and TRBJ2-2, the complete variable domain is DTGVSQNPRHKITKRGQNVTFRCDPISEHNRLYWYRQTLGQGPEFLTYFQNEAQLEKSRLLSDRFSAERPKGSFSTLEIQRTEQGDSAMYLCASCTNPNTGELFFGEGSRLTVL.

The rearrangement links TRBV9 to TRBJ2-2, with D possibly TRBD2 on 5 matching bases. The CDR3 is made up of 15 amino acids. V was cut by 2 bases and J by 7 bases, with 15 bases left in between. Germline CDR1 reads SGDLS; CDR2 reads YYNGEE. CDR3 region: CASSVDPARGGELFF. CDR3 DNA sequence: TGTGCCAGCAGCGTGGATCCCGCCCGGGGCGGGGAGCTGTTTTTT.

The rearrangement uses TRBV6-1 and TRBJ1-2; TRBD1 is a possible D gene (6 bases). The CDR3 totals 16 residues. Germline lookup yields CDR1 MNHNS and CDR2 SASEGT. Trimming pared 3 bases from V and 4 bases from J, leaving 18 bases between. The CDR3 spells CASSEGHPGAGYGYTF. The CDR3 region has the DNA TGTGCCAGCAGTGAGGGACACCCTGGGGCTGGCTATGGCTACACCTTC.

This CDR3 is CSVVAQSYEQYF. CDR3 in DNA: TGCAGCGTTGTAGCCCAGTCCTACGAGCAGTACTTC. The genes are TRBV29-1 and TRBJ2-7, with D unclear. V lost 4 bases to trimming and J lost 1 base, with 8 bases between them. This CDR3 is built from 12 residues. Looked up from germline, CDR1 is SQVTM and CDR2 is ANQGSEA.

The chain is built from TRBV15 and TRBJ2-1; 12 bases are shared with TRBD2. Trimming removed 8 bases from V and 7 bases from J; junction bases left unmatched: 15. The CDR3 has 17 amino acids. Germline CDR1 and CDR2: LNHNV and YYDKDF (reference sequence). CDR3: CATSGLAGIPRQNEQFF. The DNA of the CDR3 is TGTGCCACCTCGGGACTAGCGGGCATCCCCCGTCAGAATGAGCAGTTCTTC.

The V gene is TRBV28, the J gene TRBJ2-7; tentative D call: TRBD2 (6 bases). This CDR3 is 15 amino acids long. Germline V gives CDR1 MDHEN, CDR2 SYDVKM. Trimming took off 2 bases at V and 1 base at J, with 12 bases between the two ends. The CDR3 region is CASSLRGGDSYEQYF. CDR3 DNA: TGTGCCAGCAGTTTAAGGGGCGGGGATTCCTACGAGCAGTACTTC.

The chain joins TRBV5-3 to TRBJ2-7; 9 nucleotides agree with TRBD1. TRBV5-3 is marked as an open reading frame, function uncertain. The ends lost 1 base at V and 2 bases at J; junction bases unmatched: 10. The CDR3 runs to 17 residues. The CDR3 bases are TGTGCCAGAAGCTTGTTATGCGGACAGGGGATTACCTACGAGCAGTACTTC. Encoded protein: CARSLLCGQGITYEQYF.

V is TRBV5-6 and J is TRBJ2-7, with D possibly TRBD1 on 6 matching bases. The germline gives CDR1 SGHDT, CDR2 YYEEEE. The ends were cut back, 2 bases at V and 7 bases at J, with 19 bases in the middle. CDR3 length: 15 amino acids. The CDR3 nucleotides are TGTGCCAGCAGCTTAGTCGGACAGCCAAATTCTGAGCAGTACTTC. Its translation is CASSLVGQPNSEQYF.

The gene calls are TRBV4-1 and TRBJ2-2, with 10 bases fitting TRBD1. Germline CDR1 is MGHRA and CDR2 is YSYEKL. The CDR3 length is 16 residues. Trimming took 0 bases from V and 7 from J; bases not matched to a gene: 5. CDR3 nucleotide sequence: TGCGCCAGCAGCCAAGATGGACAGGGGGTGGTCGGGGAGCTGTTTTTT. The encoded protein is CASSQDGQGVVGELFF.

The table lists this clone with a count of one. CDR3 DNA: TGTGCCAGCAGGTACGATTCAGGTATAAATGAAGCTTTCTTT. This gives the protein CASRYDSGINEAFF. V usage is TRBV11-1 and J usage is TRBJ1-1; D ambiguous. This CDR3 contains 14 residues. Germline V CDR1 and CDR2: SGHAT, FQDESV (reference sequence). V shed 6 bases and J shed 7 bases, with 18 bases lying between them. The full variable domain, with the rest looked up from reference TRBV11-1 and TRBJ1-1, is EAEVAQSPRYKITEKSQAVAFWCDPISGHATLYWYRQILGQGPELLVQFQDESVVDDSQLPKDRFSAERLKGVDSTLKIQPAELGDSAMYLCASRYDSGINEAFFGQGTRLTVV.

The chain links TRBV18 to TRBJ2-7; a weak D match, TRBD2 (6 bases). V dropped 8 bases and J dropped 2 bases, with 25 bases sitting between them. The CDR3 spans 17 residues. Germline lookup yields CDR1 KGHSH and CDR2 LQKENI. This CDR3 reads CASPGRLRKSSPYEQYF. The DNA for the CDR3 is TGTGCCAGCCCCGGGAGATTAAGGAAATCCAGCCCCTACGAGCAGTACTTC.

The CDR3 nucleotides read TGTGCCAGCGCCTCCGGGGGAACTAACTATGGCTACACCTTC. Translating it yields CASASGGTNYGYTF. V and J are TRBV19 and TRBJ1-2, with D maybe TRBD1 (5 bases). Trimming shortened V by 9 bases and J by 0 bases, and 14 bases separated the two germline ends. This CDR3 is built from 14 residues. Germline V gene data show CDR1 as LNHDA and CDR2 as SQIVND (reference sequence).